The clone carrying this TCR beta chain was seen ten or more times. What it binds is not known. The data derive from a study of T cell repertoires in cytomegalovirus infection. As for the study in general: CMV infection and matching HLA type were both indicated by public TCR beta signatures.

Findings and limits, study-wide: HLA-C-restricted CMV clonotypes gave the most frequent clonotype in two of eight donors. Pooled public TCR beta family frequency picked out CMV carriers with the relevant HLA.

One entry per CDR3 protein results from TCRdb running MiXCR on the reads. The sample lists around 330,000 distinct CDR3 sequences, 15% to 20% occurring once. Specimen: PBMCs. This TCR was sampled from a human donor in good health (CMV status not recorded). Some clones in this sample may be carry-over from other donors' samples.

The DNA for the CDR3 is TGTGCCAGCAGCTTATCCAGTTCTGCTAATGAAAAACTGTTTTTT. Translated, it gives CASSLSSSANEKLFF. The rearrangement links TRBV7-9 to TRBJ1-4, with D unclear. V gave up 2 bases and J gave up 3 bases, with 10 bases separating them. Germline CDR1 reads SEHNR; CDR2 reads FQNEAQ (reference sequence). This CDR3 has 15 amino acids.